The rows below give T cell receptor beta chains drawn from one sample of a study of T-cell memory formation after mild COVID-19. TCRdb itself ran the 5' RACE reads through MiXCR, one entry per CDR3 protein. The sample has about 470,000 distinct CDR3 sequences; nearly 25% are singletons. Sequenced input: PBMCs or a T cell subset sorted from them (not recorded which). The receptors were sampled from an adult woman who had mild COVID-19 (a few samples of this study predate the infection). Cell type and time point are not known. The CDR3 runs from the conserved cysteine through the conserved F or W. The order of the fields is J gene, V gene, clone size, D gene, CDR3 protein, CDR3 DNA. The D gene is left open where the match is weak. Clone size appears in some rows only: once, few, many, or a class for an expanded clone.

TRBJ1-2 TRBV30 few - CAWSIRETGGYTF TGTGCCTGGAGTATAAGGGAGACCGGGGGCTACACCTTC
TRBJ1-2 TRBV11-2 - - CASSRDRSMGGYTF TGTGCCAGCAGCCGTGACAGGTCAATGGGGGGCTACACCTTC
TRBJ1-1 TRBV16 few TRBD1 CASSPNSGQLDTEAFF TGTGCCAGCAGCCCGAACTCGGGACAGTTAGACACTGAAGCTTTCTTT
TRBJ2-7 TRBV29-1 few TRBD1 CSVRQGGSYEQYF TGCAGCGTTCGACAGGGGGGCTCCTACGAGCAGTACTTC
TRBJ2-7 TRBV7-8 few - CASSSTGLPYEQYF TGTGCCAGCAGCTCCACCGGGCTTCCCTACGAGCAGTACTTC
TRBJ2-3 TRBV5-1 many - CASSLAGDTDTQYF TGCGCCAGCAGCTTGGCGGGAGATACAGATACGCAGTATTTT
TRBJ2-1 TRBV27 few TRBD2 CASSASSGTDEQFF TGTGCCAGCAGTGCCTCTAGCGGGACCGATGAGCAGTTCTTC
TRBJ1-1 TRBV12-3/TRBV12-4 - - CASRIGGGGTEAFF TGTGCCAGCAGGATAGGCGGCGGAGGGACTGAAGCTTTCTTT
TRBJ2-1 TRBV3-1 few TRBD2 CASRVGTSGRDPYSYNEQFF TGTGCCAGCCGAGTCGGGACTAGCGGCCGTGATCCGTACTCCTACAATGAGCAGTTCTTC
TRBJ2-3 TRBV5-8 once - CASSRDRGTSGTDTQYF TGTGCCAGCAGCCGGGACAGGGGGACTAGCGGCACAGATACGCAGTATTTT